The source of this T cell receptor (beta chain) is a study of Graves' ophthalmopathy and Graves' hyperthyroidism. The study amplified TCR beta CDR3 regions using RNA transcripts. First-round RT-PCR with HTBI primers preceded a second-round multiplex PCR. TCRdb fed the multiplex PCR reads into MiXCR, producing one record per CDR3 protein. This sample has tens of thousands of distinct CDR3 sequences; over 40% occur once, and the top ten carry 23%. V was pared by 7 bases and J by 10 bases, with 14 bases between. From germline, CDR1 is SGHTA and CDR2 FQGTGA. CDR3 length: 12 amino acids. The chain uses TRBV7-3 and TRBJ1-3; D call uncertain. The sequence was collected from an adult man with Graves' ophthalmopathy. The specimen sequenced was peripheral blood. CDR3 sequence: CASTATGLTIYF. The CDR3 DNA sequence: TGTGCCAGCACCGCGACTGGACTAACCATATATTTT.